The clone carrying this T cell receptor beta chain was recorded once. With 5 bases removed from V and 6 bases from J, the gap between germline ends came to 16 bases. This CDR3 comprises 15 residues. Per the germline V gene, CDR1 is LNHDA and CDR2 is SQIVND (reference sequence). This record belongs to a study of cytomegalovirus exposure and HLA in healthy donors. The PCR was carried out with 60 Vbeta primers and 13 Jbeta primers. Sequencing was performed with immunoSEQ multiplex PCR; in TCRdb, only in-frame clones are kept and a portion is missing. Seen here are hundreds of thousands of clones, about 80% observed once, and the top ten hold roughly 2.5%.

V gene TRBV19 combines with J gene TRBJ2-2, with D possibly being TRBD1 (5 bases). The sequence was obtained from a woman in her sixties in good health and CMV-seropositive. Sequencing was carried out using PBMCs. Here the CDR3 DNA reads TGTGCCAGTAGTCTTACAGGTCAGGGCCCCGGGGAGCTGTTTTTT. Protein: CASSLTGQGPGELFF.